Sequencing of this TCR beta chain was carried out in a study of OX40 agonist ivuxolimab in advanced cancers. The wider study: Dose-escalation patients' cancers were hepatocellular carcinoma, melanoma, renal cell or head and neck cancer.

Here immunoSEQ multiplex PCR was the method, and the copy in TCRdb shows in-frame clones only, minus some. The table shows about 40,000 clones, with over 80% occurring only once. Notes on the study in general: Clonal expansion among partial responders at 0.1-3.0 mg/kg ranked near the lowest.

Deletions cut 6 bases from V and 5 bases from J, with 14 bases between. The CDR3 loop spans 14 amino acids. Germline loops: CDR1 LNHDA, CDR2 SQIVND (reference sequence). To note about this clone: Its antigen remains unidentified.

The rearrangement links TRBV19 to TRBJ1-5, with unresolved D. This sequence originates from an adult with an advanced solid tumor such as melanoma, head and neck, liver or kidney cancer. This specimen was CD4+ or CD8+ T cells sorted from blood, taken in a trial of the OX40 agonist ivuxolimab. The CDR3 coding sequence is TGTGCCAGTAGGGATTCGTTTTTCGATCAGCCCCAGCATTTT. Translation gives CASRDSFFDQPQHF.